This is a list of T cell receptor beta chains from one sample in a study of metastatic and nonmetastatic thyroid tumors. MiXCR re-clonotyped the PCR reads for TCRdb. The data show roughly 11,000 clones, roughly 30% seen once. The sequenced material came from adjacent normal tissue. These TCRs come from a male donor with papillary thyroid cancer or a benign thyroid nodule (not recorded which). Some clones in this sample may be carry-over from other donors' samples. Each CDR3 is given with its conserved first and last residue. D genes are given only for firm matches. Clone size appears in some rows only: once, few, many, or a class for an expanded clone.

.	TRBV12-3/TRBV12-4	TRBJ1-2	.	CASRYGGPSGYTF	TGTGCCAGCAGATACGGGGGTCCGTCTGGCTACACCTTC
.	TRBV19	TRBJ1-1	.	CASSRGQGTAEAFF	TGTGCCAGTAGTAGGGGGCAGGGCACGGCTGAAGCTTTCTTT
TRBD2	TRBV11-2	TRBJ2-2	large	CASRLAGDTGELFF	TGTGCCAGCCGACTAGCGGGGGACACCGGGGAGCTGTTTTTT
TRBD2	TRBV28	TRBJ2-1	medium-sized	CASRPSGRYNEQFF	TGTGCCAGCAGGCCTAGCGGACGATACAATGAGCAGTTCTTC
.	TRBV11-3	TRBJ2-7	medium-sized	CASSLDGSRELSEQYF	TGTGCCAGCAGCTTAGATGGGTCAAGAGAGCTATCCGAGCAGTACTTC
.	TRBV6-4	TRBJ2-6	.	CASSEGSGANVLTF	TGTGCCAGCAGTGAAGGCTCTGGGGCCAACGTCCTGACTTTC
.	TRBV6-2/TRBV6-3	TRBJ2-2	.	CASSLVAGATGELFF	TGTGCCAGCAGTTTAGTAGCTGGCGCCACCGGGGAGCTGTTTTTT
.	TRBV11-2	TRBJ1-1	.	CASTPMSSRTEAFF	TGTGCCAGCACCCCCATGTCCTCGAGGACTGAAGCTTTCTTT
.	TRBV5-1	TRBJ1-4	.	CASSETAANEKLFF	TGCGCCAGCAGCGAGACGGCCGCTAATGAAAAACTGTTTTTT
.	TRBV4-1	TRBJ1-1	once	CASSLGLNTEAFF	TGCGCCAGCAGCCTTGGACTGAACACTGAAGCTTTCTTT
.	TRBV6-1	TRBJ2-1	.	CASSERASGQTEQFF	TGTGCCAGCAGTGAAAGGGCTAGCGGACAGACTGAGCAGTTCTTC
.	TRBV20-1	TRBJ2-3	.	CSASSEGHDTQYF	TGCAGTGCCTCCTCGGAGGGCCACGATACGCAGTATTTT
.	TRBV11-2	TRBJ2-7	medium-sized	CASSLGMGGLTYEQYF	TGTGCCAGCAGCTTAGGAATGGGGGGGCTTACCTACGAGCAGTACTTC
.	TRBV30	TRBJ1-6	many	CAWSVPGTVTHSPLHF	TGTGCCTGGAGTGTCCCAGGGACCGTGACTCATTCACCCCTCCACTTT